This TCR beta chain was captured by sequencing in a study of CD8 T cells in cerebrospinal fluid in Alzheimer's disease. Study results and caveats: Healthy subjects less often had a clone of at least 3% than Alzheimer's patients.

This clonotype is identified as large from frequency. Its target is not known. This CDR3 is built from 15 residues. Germline assignment: CDR1 MGHRA and CDR2 YSYEKL. Profiling of CSF cells used 10X single-cell V(D)J plus 5' expression. TCRdb re-called the 10x single-cell sequencing reads and shows each CDR3 protein once, DNA omitted. In total, the table holds about 500 distinct CDR3 sequences. J is TRBJ2-7 and V is TRBV4-1; TCRdb's D call of TRBD1 is untestable without DNA. This TCR was sampled from a human donor with Alzheimer's disease. Material: cerebrospinal fluid. Here the CDR3 reads CASSQASRAWNEQYF.